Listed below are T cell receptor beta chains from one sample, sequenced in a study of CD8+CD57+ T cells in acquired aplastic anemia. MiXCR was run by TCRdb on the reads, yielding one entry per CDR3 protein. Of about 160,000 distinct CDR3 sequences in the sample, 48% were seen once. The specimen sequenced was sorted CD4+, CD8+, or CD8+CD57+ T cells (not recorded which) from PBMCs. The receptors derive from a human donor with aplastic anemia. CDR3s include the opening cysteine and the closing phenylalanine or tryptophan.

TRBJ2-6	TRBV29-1	CSVSERQGAGANVLTF
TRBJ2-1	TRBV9	CASSAGLAGADNEQFF
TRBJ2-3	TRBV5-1	CASSPKERELYF
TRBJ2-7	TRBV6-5	CASSYDGPSYEQYF
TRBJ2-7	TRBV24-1	CATSDRVTYEQYF
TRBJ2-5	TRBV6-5	CASSYNPLNNPTIGETQYF
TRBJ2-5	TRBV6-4	CASSDSTSVFETQYF
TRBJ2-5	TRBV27	CASSLWGPQETQYF
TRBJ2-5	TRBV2	CASNPGRQETQYF
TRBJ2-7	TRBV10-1	CASSGQDRKHEQYF